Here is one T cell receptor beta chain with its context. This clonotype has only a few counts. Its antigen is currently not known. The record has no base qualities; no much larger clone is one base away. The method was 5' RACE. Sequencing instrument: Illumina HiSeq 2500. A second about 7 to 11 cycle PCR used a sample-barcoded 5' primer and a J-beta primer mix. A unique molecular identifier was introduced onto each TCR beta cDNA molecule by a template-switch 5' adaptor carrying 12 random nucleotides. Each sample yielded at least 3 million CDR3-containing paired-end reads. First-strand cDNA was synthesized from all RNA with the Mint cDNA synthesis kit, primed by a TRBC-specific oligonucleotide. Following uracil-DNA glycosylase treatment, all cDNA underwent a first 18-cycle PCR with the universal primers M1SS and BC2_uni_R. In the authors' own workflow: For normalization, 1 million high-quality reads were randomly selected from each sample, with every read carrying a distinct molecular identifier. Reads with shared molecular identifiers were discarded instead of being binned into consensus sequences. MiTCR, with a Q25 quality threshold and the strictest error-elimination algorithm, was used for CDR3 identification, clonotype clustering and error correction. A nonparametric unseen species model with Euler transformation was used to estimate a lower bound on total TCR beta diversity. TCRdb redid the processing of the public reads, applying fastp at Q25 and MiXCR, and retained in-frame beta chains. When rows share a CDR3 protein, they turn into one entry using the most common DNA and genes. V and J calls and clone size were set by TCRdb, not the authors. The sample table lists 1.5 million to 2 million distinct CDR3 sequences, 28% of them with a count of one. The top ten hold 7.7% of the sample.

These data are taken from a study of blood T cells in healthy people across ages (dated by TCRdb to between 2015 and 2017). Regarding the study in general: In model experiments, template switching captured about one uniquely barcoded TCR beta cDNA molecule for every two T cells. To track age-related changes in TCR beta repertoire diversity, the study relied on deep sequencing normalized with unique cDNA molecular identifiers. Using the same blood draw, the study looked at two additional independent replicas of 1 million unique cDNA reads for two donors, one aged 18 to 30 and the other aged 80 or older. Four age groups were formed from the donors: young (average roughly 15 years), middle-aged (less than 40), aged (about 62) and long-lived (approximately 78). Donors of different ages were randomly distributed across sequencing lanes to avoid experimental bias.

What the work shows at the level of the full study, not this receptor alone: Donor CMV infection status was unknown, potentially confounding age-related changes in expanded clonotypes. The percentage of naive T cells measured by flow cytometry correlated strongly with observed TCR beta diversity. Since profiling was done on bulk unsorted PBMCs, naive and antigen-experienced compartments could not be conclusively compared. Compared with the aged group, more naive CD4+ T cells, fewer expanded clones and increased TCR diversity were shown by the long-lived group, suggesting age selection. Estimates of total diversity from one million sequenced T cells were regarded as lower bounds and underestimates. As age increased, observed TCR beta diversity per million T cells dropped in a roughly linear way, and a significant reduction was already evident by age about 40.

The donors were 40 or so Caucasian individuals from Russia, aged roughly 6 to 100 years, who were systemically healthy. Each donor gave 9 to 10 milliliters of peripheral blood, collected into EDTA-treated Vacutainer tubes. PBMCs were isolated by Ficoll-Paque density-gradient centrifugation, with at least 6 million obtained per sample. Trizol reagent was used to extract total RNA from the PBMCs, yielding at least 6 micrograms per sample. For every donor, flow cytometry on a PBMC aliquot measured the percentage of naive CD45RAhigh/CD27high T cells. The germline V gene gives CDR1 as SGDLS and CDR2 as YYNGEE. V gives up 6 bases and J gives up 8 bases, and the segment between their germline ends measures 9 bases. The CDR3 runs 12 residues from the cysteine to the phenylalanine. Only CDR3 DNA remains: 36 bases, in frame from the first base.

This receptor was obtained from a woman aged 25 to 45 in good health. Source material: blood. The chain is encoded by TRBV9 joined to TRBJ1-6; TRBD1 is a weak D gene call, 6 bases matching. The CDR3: CASTEGDSPLHF. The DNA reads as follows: TGTGCCAGCACCGAGGGGGATTCACCCCTCCACTTT. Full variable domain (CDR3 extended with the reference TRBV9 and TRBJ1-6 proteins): DSGVTQTPKHLITATGQRVTLRCSPRSGDLSVYWYQQSLDQGLQFLIQYYNGEERAKGNILERFSAQQFPDLHSELNLSSLELGDSALYFCASTEGDSPLHFGNGTRLTVT.